This is a list of T cell receptor beta chains from one sample in a study of T cell repertoires in cytomegalovirus infection. TCRdb re-called the reads with MiXCR, one entry per CDR3 protein. The sample has approximately 490,000 distinct CDR3 sequences, about 11% seen once. The sample consisted of PBMCs. The receptor source for this set is a human donor in good health (CMV status not recorded). Some clones in this sample may be carry-over from other donors' samples. The conserved cysteine and the conserved F or W are not part of the CDR3 here. The D gene is left open where the match is weak. Clone size, where shown, is once, few, many, or a class for clones that have expanded.

V	D	size	J	CDR3
TRBV20-1	TRBD1	many	TRBJ1-5	SADRDRGHQPQH
TRBV25-1	TRBD1	few	TRBJ1-1	ANLGQVVLFMNTEAF
TRBV6-2/TRBV6-3	TRBD1	few	TRBJ1-5	ASSYSGRGTQPQH
TRBV6-4	NA	many	TRBJ2-1	ASSRTESSYNEQF
TRBV3-1	NA	NA	TRBJ1-5	ASSQAGEAQPQH
TRBV14	TRBD1	many	TRBJ2-1	ASSPGAKTGFYNEQF
TRBV12-3/TRBV12-4	NA	NA	TRBJ2-3	ASSPQGREADTQY
TRBV7-3	TRBD2	many	TRBJ2-1	ASSFSGGENNEQF
TRBV13	TRBD2	many	TRBJ2-3	ASSDSGGVDTQY
TRBV19	NA	many	TRBJ2-7	ASSMFQGEQY
TRBV7-3	NA	many	TRBJ1-1	ASSSREGINTEAF
TRBV11-2	NA	many	TRBJ2-2	ASSLVRHANTGELF
TRBV4-1	NA	few	TRBJ2-1	ASSPGWGNEQF
TRBV20-1	TRBD2	NA	TRBJ2-2	SAILGGGRSGELF
TRBV19	NA	many	TRBJ1-5	ASRLQGSRNQPQH
TRBV12-3/TRBV12-4	TRBD1	many	TRBJ2-7	ASSFRDRGNYEQY
TRBV7-2	TRBD2	many	TRBJ2-7	ASSSLAGGFEQY
TRBV7-2	TRBD2	many	TRBJ2-1	ASSYTSGGYNEQF
TRBV5-4	NA	many	TRBJ2-1	ASSLGGVEQF
TRBV6-1	NA	many	TRBJ1-1	ASSEALGRDTEAF